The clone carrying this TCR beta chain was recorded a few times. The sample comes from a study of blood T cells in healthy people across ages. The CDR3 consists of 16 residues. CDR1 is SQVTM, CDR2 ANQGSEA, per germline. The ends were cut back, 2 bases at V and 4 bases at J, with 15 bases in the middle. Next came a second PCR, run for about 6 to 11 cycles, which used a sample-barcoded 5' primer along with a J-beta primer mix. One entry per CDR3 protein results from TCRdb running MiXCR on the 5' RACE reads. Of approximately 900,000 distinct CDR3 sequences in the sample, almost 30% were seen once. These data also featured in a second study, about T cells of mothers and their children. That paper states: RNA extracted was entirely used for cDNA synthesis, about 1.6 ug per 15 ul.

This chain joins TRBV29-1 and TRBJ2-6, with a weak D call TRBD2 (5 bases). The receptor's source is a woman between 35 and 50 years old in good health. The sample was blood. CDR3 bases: TGCAGCGTTGAAACCGGGAAATTGTCCGGGGCCAACGTCCTGACTTTC. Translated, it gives CSVETGKLSGANVLTF.